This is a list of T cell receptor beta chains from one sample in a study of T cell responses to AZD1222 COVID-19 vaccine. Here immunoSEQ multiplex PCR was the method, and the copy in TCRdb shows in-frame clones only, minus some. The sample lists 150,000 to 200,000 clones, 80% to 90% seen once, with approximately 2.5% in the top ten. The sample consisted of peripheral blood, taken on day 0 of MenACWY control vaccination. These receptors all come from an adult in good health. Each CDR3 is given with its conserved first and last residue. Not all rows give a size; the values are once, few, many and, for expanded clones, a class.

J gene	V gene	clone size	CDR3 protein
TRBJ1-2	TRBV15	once	CATSSETGGGLYGYTF
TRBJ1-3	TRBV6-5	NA	CASSTATTQRNTIYF
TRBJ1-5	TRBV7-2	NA	CASSLTVYSNQPQHF
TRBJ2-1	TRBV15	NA	CATSREAVTNEQFF
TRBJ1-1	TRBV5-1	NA	CASSNTGGSNTEAFF
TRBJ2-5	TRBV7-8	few	CASSPGISNSQYF
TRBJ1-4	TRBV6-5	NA	CASSYGTGEKLFF
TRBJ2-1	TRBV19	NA	CASRTSASNEQFF
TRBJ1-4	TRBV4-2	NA	CASSQDPRDRGVANEKLFF
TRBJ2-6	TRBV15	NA	CATSRDQKVFLTF
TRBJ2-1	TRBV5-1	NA	CASSQGQGGNNEQFF
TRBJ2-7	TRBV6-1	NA	CASSEPYEQYF
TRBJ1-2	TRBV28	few	CASSLWEEWDRGNYGYTF
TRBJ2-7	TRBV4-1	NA	CASSQDSGGAYEQYF
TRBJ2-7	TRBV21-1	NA	CASSYTQRFRGSGTYEQYF
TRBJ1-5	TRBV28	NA	CASSWGGNQPQHF
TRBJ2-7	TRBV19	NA	CASSPDRDFDEQYF
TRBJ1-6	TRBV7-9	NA	CASSLQGNVGSPLHF
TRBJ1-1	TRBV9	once	CASSVSSYTEAFF
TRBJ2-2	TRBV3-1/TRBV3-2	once	CASSHPAGRRTDTGELFF
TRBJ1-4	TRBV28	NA	CASSFLRDGEKLFF
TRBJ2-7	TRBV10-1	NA	CASRDSSYEQYF
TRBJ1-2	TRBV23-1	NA	CASEGVGGYGYTF
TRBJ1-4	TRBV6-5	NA	CASSYGALGEKLFF
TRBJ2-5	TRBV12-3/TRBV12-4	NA	CASSFGETQYF
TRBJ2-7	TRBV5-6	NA	CASSPDTGGHQYF
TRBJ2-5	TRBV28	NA	CASSPPGQGAGETQYF
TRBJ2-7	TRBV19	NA	CASSIGGGEQYF
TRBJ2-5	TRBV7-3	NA	CASSAGGGGQETQYF
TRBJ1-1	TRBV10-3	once	CAISPTGTGGTEAFF
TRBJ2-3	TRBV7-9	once	CASSPDMAGTDTQYF
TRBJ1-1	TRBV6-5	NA	CASTLGQANTEAFF
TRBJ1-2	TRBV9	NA	CASSGQGARAYGYTF
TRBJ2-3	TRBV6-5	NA	CASNSRDPADTQYF
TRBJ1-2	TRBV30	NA	CAWAGTGGDGPYGYTF
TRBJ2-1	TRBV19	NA	CASSIGDGDEQFF
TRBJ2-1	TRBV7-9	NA	CASSLSRAGANEQFF
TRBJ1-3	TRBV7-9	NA	CASSPDISGNTIYF
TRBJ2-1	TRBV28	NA	CASSRGAGTDNNEQFF
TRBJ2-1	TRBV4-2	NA	CASSQEGGQGAYNEQFF
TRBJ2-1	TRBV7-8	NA	CASSFTSGPYNEQFF
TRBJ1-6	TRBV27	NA	CASSFHVRSNSPLHF
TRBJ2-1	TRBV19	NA	CASSPRAWRDYNEQFF
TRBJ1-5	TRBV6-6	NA	CASSYPTGDNQPQHF
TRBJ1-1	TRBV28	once	CASSLPPTGNTEAFF
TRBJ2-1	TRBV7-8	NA	CASSSGLGDEQFF
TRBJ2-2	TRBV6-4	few	CASSDGSTGELFF
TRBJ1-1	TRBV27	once	CASSFQGARPNTEAFF